This T cell receptor beta chain comes out of a study of radiation and T cells in renal cell carcinoma. At the level of the study: Nephrectomy followed 15 Gy stereotactic body radiation by 4 weeks.

Whole-study findings and limits: Top tumor clonotypes rose in blood 2 weeks post-radiation, then contracted.

The CDR3 sequence is 13 residues long. V dropped 7 bases and J dropped 5; count of bases not matched to a gene: 8. CDR1 SNHLY and CDR2 FYNNEI come from the germline V gene. Repertoires were generated with immunoSEQ multiplex PCR, while TCRdb's copy carries only in-frame clones and drops some. The repertoire has approximately 120,000 clones, about four fifths of them found once; the top ten carry 5.8%. As for this clone: Its specificity is unknown.

Time point: blood 2 weeks post-SBRT. Noted treatment: 15 Gy SBRT to primary tumor, nephrectomy 4 weeks later. Serial blood draws occurred at baseline and 2 and 4 weeks post-SBRT. The clonotype comes from a man aged 50 to 59 with renal cell carcinoma. Material: blood, obtained from a patient whose treatment included radiotherapy and nephrectomy. The rearrangement uses TRBV2 and TRBJ2-7; TRBD2 matches at 7 bases. The DNA of the CDR3 is TGTGCCAGCATGATTGAGAGCGGGGACGAGCAGTACTTC. This encodes CASMIESGDEQYF.